This section outlines one TCR beta chain sequence together with its context. This CDR3 has 13 amino acids. Germline V CDR1 and CDR2: MNHEY, SVGAGI. V lost 7 bases and J lost 10, with 14 bases in between. The data belong to a study of shared clonotypes between healthy human individuals. Deep was the level used in running the assay. Profiling relied on immunoSEQ multiplex PCR, and the TCRdb table lists in-frame clones only, not all of them. The table has roughly 1 million clones, about 75% seen once. The chain couples TRBV6-5 to TRBJ1-6, with a possible D match to TRBD1 (6 bases). The TCR comes from a man between 18 and 35 years old in good health. Sample: memory CD4+ T cells sorted from blood. Subset specified: CD45RA-negative fraction. CDR3 sequence: CASTRTVGSPLHF. In nucleotides, the CDR3 is TGTGCCAGCACTCGGACAGTCGGGTCACCCCTCCACTTT.